This record looks at one TCR beta chain sequence and its context. The source of the sample is a study of blood T cell repertoires in COVID-19. Across the whole study: The samples span acute and convalescent COVID-19 from the United States, Italy and Spain.

The CDR3 loop spans 12 amino acids. V was clipped by 0 bases and J by 9 bases, with 7 bases between them. Germline V gives CDR1 SGDLS, CDR2 YYNGEE. The protocol was immunoSEQ multiplex PCR, while the TCRdb copy is restricted to in-frame clones and leaves out a portion. The table includes some 100,000 clones, more than 75% detected once. This clonotype was obtained from a woman of 80 years or more with active COVID-19. The V and J genes are TRBV9 and TRBJ2-1, with no clear D. Source material: peripheral blood. CDR3 in DNA: TGTGCCAGCAGCGTAGTGGGCACTGAGCAGTTCTTC. As protein: CASSVVGTEQFF.